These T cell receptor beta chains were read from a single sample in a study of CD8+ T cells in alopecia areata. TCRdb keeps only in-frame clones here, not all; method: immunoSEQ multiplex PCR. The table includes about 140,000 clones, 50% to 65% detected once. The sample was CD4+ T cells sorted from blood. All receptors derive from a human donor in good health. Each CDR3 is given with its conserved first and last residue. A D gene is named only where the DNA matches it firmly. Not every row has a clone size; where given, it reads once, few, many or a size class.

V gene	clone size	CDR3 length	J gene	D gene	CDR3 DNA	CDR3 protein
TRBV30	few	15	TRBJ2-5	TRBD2	TGTGCCTGGAGCAGGACTAGCGGGAGAGGAGAGACCCAGTACTTC	CAWSRTSGRGETQYF
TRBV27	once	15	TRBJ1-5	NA	TGTGCCAGCAGTCAAAGACACCTTAGCAATCAGCCCCAGCATTTT	CASSQRHLSNQPQHF
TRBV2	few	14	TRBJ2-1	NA	TGTGCCATCTCCGGGGCCGATTCCTACAATGAGCAGTTCTTC	CAISGADSYNEQFF
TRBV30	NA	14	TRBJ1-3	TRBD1	TGTGCCTGGAACCGGGACAGCTCTGGAAACACCATATATTTT	CAWNRDSSGNTIYF
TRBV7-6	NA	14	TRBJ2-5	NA	TGTGCCAGCAGCTCCGGACAGAACCAAGAGACCCAGTACTTC	CASSSGQNQETQYF
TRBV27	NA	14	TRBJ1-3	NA	TGTGCCAGCCAGGCCCTGGACTCTGGAAACACCATATATTTT	CASQALDSGNTIYF
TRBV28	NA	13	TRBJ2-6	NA	TGTGCCAGCGTCGCGTCTGGGGCCAACGTCCTGACTTTC	CASVASGANVLTF
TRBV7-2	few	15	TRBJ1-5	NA	TGTGCCAGCAGCTTAAAGATGTTTAGCAATCAGCCCCAGCATTTT	CASSLKMFSNQPQHF
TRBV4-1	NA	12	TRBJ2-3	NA	TGCGCCAGCAGCCGTCCAATGGATACGCAGTATTTT	CASSRPMDTQYF
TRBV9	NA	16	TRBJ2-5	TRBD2	TGTGCCAGCAGCGCCCCGGGACTAGCGCTTGAGGAGACCCAGTACTTC	CASSAPGLALEETQYF
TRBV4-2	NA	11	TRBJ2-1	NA	TGTGCCTCCCGAGCTGACAATGAGCAGTTCTTC	CASRADNEQFF
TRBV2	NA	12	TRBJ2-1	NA	TGTGCCAGCAGAGAGACAGGCTTTGAGCAGTTCTTC	CASRETGFEQFF
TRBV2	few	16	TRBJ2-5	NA	TGTGCCAGCATGCTCGTCGGGGTTAAATGGGAAGAGACCCAGTACTTC	CASMLVGVKWEETQYF
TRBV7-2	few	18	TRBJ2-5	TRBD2	TGTGCCAGCAGCTTAAACGAAGGACTAGCGGGAGTACGAGAGACCCAGTACTTC	CASSLNEGLAGVRETQYF
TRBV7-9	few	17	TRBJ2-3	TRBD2	TGTGCCAGCAGCTTAAAAGGTGCGGGAGGAAGCACAGATACGCAGTATTTT	CASSLKGAGGSTDTQYF
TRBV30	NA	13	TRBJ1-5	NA	TGTGCCTGGAGTCCAACGGGGAGTCAGCCCCAGCATTTT	CAWSPTGSQPQHF
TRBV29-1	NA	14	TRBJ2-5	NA	TGCAGCGTCGCTATGGGGTCGGCCCAAGAGACCCAGTACTTC	CSVAMGSAQETQYF
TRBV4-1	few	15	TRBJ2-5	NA	TGCGCCAGCAGCCGGACTTGGACAGTTCAAGAGACCCAGTACTTC	CASSRTWTVQETQYF
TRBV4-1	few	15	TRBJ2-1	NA	TGCGCCAGCAGCCAACCCTCCGCGGGTTACAATGAGCAGTTCTTC	CASSQPSAGYNEQFF
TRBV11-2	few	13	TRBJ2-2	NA	TGTGCCAGCAGCGCGATAAACACCGGGGAGCTGTTTTTT	CASSAINTGELFF
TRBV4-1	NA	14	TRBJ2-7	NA	TGCGCCAGCAGCCCGGACAGCCGATCCTACGAGCAGTACTTC	CASSPDSRSYEQYF
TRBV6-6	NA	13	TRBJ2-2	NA	TGTGCCAGCACCCAGCGGATCACCGGGGAGCTGTTTTTT	CASTQRITGELFF
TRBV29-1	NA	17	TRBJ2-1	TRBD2	TGCAGCGTTGACCTTGGGCTAGCGGTGATCTCCTACAATGAGCAGTTCTTC	CSVDLGLAVISYNEQFF
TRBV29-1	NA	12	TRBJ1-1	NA	TGCAGCGTAAATCGGGGGAACACTGAAGCTTTCTTT	CSVNRGNTEAFF
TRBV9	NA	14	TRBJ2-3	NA	TGTGCCAGCAGCGTCGGGCCTAACCCAGATACGCAGTATTTT	CASSVGPNPDTQYF
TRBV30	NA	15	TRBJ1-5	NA	TGTGCCTGGAGTGGGACCCCAGGGGTGGGACAGCCCCAGCATTTT	CAWSGTPGVGQPQHF
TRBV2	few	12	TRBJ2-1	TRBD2	TGTGCCAGCAGTGAGTCCGAGGGACTAAAGTTCTTC	CASSESEGLKFF
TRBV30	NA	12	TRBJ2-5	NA	TGTGCCTGGAGTGAAAAAGAGGAGACCCAGTACTTC	CAWSEKEETQYF
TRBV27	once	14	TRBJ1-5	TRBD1	TGTGCCAGCAAAACGGGACAGGGGAATCAGCCCCAGCATTTT	CASKTGQGNQPQHF
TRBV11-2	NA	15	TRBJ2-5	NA	TGTGCCAGCAGCTTAGGGCTGGCTGACCAAGAGACCCAGTACTTC	CASSLGLADQETQYF
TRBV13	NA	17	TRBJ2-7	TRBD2	TGTGCCAGCAGCTTCCTCGGACTAGCGGGTACCTCCTACGAGCAGTACTTC	CASSFLGLAGTSYEQYF
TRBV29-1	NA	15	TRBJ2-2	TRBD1	TGCAGCGTTACCGACAGGGTGGGGTTCACCGGGGAGCTGTTTTTT	CSVTDRVGFTGELFF
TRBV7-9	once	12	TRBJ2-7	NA	TGTGCCAGCAGCGCCGTCGGGTACGAGCAGTACTTC	CASSAVGYEQYF
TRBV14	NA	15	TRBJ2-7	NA	TGTGCCAGCAGCCAAGGAGCCAAGAGCTCCTACGAGCAGTACTTC	CASSQGAKSSYEQYF
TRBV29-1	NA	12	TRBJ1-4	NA	TGCAGCGTTCTGGGAAACCGTGAAAAACTGTTTTTT	CSVLGNREKLFF
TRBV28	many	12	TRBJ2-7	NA	TGTGCCAGCAGTAGGTGGGCCTACGAGCAGTACTTC	CASSRWAYEQYF
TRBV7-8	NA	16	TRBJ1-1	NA	TGTGCCAGCAGCCACAATACGGGACGGTTGAACACTGAAGCTTTCTTT	CASSHNTGRLNTEAFF
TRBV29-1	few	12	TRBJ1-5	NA	TGCAGCGTTGGGGCAGTCAATCAGCCCCAGCATTTT	CSVGAVNQPQHF
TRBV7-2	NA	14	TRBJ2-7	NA	TGTGCCAGCAGCTTAGTCGTACACCACTACGAGCAGTACTTC	CASSLVVHHYEQYF
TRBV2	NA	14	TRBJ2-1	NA	TGTGCCAGCCTCCCTAACCAGGGGTACAATGAGCAGTTCTTC	CASLPNQGYNEQFF
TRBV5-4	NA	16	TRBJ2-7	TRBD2	TGTGCCAGCAGCCCCGAGCTAGCGGCCAGCTCCTACGAGCAGTACTTC	CASSPELAASSYEQYF
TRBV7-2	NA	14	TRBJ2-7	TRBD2	TGTGCCAGCAGCTCACTAGCGGAGTCCTACGAGCAGTACTTC	CASSSLAESYEQYF
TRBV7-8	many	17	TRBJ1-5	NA	TGTGCCAGCAGCAAAACAGACCGGGCGTATAGCAATCAGCCCCAGCATTTT	CASSKTDRAYSNQPQHF
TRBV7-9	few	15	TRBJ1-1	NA	TGTGCCAGCAGCTCCGGTCAGGGTGCGAACACTGAAGCTTTCTTT	CASSSGQGANTEAFF
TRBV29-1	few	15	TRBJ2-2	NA	TGCAGCGTGGGGGCGGTTGGAGCGAACACCGGGGAGCTGTTTTTT	CSVGAVGANTGELFF
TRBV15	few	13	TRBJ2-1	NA	TGTGCCACCAGCAGAGATAGCGAGCGGGAGCAGTTCTTC	CATSRDSEREQFF
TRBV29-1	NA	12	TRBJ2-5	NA	TGCAGCGCCCGTGTCTCGCAAGAGACCCAGTACTTC	CSARVSQETQYF
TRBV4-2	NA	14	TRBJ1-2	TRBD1	TGTGCCAGCAGCCAACCGACAGGGCAAGGTGGCTACACCTTC	CASSQPTGQGGYTF
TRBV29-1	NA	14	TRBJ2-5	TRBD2	TGCAGCGTATTCGGACTAGCGGGAGATTTGACCCAGTACTTC	CSVFGLAGDLTQYF
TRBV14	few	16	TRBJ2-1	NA	TGTGCCAGCAGCCAGCGACGGGGCTTGGGGGGCAATGAGCAGTTCTTC	CASSQRRGLGGNEQFF
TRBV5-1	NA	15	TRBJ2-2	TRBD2	TGCGCCAGCAGTTGGACTAGCGGGAGAACCGGGGAGCTGTTTTTT	CASSWTSGRTGELFF
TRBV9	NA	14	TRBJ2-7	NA	TGTGCCAGCAGCGTAGAGGACACCGCCTACGAGCAGTACTTC	CASSVEDTAYEQYF
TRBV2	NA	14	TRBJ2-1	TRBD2	TGTGCCAGCAGTGCGAACGGACTAGCCGATGAGCAGTTCTTC	CASSANGLADEQFF